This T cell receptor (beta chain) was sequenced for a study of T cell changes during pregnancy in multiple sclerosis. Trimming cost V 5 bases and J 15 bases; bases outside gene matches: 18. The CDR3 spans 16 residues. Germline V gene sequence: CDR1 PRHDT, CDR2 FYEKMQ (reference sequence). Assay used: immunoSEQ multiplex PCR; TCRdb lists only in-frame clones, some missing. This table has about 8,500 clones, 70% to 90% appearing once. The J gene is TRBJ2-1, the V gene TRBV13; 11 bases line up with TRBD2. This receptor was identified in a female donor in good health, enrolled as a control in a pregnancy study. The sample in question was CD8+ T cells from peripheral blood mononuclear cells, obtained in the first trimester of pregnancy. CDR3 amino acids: CASSPRLAGQSFGTFF. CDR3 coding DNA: TGTGCCAGCAGCCCCCGACTAGCGGGACAGTCATTTGGGACGTTCTTC.